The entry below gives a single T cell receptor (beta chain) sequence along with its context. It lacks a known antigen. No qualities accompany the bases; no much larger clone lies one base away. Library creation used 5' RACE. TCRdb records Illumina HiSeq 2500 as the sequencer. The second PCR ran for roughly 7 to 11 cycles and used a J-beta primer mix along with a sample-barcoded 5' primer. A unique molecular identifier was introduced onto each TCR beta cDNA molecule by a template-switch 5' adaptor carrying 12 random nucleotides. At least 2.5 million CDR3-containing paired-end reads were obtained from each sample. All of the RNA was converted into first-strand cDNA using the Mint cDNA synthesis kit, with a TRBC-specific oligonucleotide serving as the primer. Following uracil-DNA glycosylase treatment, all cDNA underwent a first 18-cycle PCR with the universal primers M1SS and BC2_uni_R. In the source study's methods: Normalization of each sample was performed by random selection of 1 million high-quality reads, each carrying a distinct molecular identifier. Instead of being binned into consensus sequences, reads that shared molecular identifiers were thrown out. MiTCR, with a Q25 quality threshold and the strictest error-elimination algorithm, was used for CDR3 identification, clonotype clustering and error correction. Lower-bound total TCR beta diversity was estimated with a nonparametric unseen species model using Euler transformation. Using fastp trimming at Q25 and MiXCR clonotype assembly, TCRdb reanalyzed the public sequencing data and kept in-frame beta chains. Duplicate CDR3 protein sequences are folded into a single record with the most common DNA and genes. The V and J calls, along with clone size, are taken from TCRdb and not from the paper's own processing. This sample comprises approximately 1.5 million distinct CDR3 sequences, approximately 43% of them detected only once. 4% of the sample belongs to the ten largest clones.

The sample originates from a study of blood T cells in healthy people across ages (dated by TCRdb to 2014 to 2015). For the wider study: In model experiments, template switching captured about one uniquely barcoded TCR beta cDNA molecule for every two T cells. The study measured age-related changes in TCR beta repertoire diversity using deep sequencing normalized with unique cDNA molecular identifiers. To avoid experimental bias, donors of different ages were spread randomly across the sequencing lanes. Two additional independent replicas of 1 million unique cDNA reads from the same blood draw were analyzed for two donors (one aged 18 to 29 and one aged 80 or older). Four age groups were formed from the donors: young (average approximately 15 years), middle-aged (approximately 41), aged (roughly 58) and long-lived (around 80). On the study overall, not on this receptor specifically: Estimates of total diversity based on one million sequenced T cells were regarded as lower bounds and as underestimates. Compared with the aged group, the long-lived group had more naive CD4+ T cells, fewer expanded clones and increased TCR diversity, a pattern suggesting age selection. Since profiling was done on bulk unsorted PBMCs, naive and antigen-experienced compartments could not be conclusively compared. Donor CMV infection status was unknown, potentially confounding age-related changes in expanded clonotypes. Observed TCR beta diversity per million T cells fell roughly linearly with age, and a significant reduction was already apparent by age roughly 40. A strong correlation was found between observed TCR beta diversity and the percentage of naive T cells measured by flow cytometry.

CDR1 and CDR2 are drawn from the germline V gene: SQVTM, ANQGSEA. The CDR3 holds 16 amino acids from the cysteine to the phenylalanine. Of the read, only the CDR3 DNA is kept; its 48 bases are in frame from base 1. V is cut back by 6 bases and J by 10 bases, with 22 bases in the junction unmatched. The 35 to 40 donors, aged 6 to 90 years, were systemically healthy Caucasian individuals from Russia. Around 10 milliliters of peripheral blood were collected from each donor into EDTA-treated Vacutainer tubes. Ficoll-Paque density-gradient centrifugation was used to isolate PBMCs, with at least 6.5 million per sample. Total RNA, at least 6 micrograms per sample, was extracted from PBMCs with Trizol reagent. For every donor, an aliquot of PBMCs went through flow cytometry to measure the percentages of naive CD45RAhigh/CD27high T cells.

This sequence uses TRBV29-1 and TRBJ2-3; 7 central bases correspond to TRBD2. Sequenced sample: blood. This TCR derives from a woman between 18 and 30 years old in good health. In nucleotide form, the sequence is TGCAGCGTGGCCTCCGGGGTGGGGAGGGCCGGTTCGGCGCAGTATTTT. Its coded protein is CSVASGVGRAGSAQYF.